This T cell receptor beta chain was captured in a study of beta chain features in type 1 diabetes. About the research overall: The patient and healthy donor groups were comparable for age, gender and cell yields.

Germline CDR1 and CDR2: LNHNV and YYDKDF (reference sequence). This CDR3 spans 13 amino acids. V lost 6 bases and J lost 5; bases outside the gene matches: 6. Many counts were recorded for this clone. Its antigen is unidentified. Reverse transcription of all isolated RNA meant that expressed TCRB transcripts were sequenced. Profiling relied on immunoSEQ multiplex PCR, and the TCRdb table lists in-frame clones only, not all of them. The profile covers about 150,000 clones, with approximately 10% appearing a single time and under 0.55% taken by the ten largest. Study-level findings and limits: In these data, an HLA type influence on TCRB rearrangement remained unresolved. TCRB CDR3 length was moderately but significantly reduced in all four CD4+ subsets of Type 1 diabetes patients.

The sequenced sample was central memory CD4+ T cells from blood. The chain employs TRBV15 and TRBJ2-7, with 8 bases identical to TRBD1. This clonotype originated in a man under 40 with type 1 diabetes. The CDR3 sequence: CATSYGQGHEQYF. DNA of the CDR3: TGTGCCACCAGTTACGGACAGGGCCACGAGCAGTACTTC.